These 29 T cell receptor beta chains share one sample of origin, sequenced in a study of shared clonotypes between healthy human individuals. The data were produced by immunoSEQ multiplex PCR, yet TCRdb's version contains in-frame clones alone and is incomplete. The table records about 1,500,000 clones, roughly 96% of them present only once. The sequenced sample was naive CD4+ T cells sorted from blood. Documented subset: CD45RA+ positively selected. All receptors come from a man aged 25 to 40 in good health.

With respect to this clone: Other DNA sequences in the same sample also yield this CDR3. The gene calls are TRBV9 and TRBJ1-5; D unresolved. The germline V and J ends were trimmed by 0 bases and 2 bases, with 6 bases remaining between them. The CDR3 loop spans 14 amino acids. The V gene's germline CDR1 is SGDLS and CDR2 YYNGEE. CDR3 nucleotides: TGTGCCAGCAGCGTAGCTGGGGGCAATCAGCCCCAGCATTTT. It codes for CASSVAGGNQPQHF.

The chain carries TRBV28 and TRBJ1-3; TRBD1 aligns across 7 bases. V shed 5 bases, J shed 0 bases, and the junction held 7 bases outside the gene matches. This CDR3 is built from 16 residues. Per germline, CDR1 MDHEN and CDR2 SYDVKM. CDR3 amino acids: CASSIIQGSSGNTIYF. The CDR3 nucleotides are TGTGCCAGCAGTATTATACAGGGGAGCTCTGGAAACACCATATATTTT.

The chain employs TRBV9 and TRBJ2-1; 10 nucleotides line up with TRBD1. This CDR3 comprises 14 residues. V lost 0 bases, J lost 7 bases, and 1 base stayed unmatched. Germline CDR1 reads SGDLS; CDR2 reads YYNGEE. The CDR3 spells CASSVGGQGNEQFF. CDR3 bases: TGTGCCAGCAGCGTAGGGGGACAGGGGAATGAGCAGTTCTTC. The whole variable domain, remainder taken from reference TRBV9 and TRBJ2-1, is DSGVTQTPKHLITATGQRVTLRCSPRSGDLSVYWYQQSLDQGLQFLIQYYNGEERAKGNILERFSAQQFPDLHSELNLSSLELGDSALYFCASSVGGQGNEQFFGPGTRLTVL.

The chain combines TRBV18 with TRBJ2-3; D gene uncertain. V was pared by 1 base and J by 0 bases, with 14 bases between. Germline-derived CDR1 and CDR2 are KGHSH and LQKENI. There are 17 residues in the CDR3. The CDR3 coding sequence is TGTGCCAGCTCACCACGCCTTTGGACCACTAGCACAGATACGCAGTATTTT. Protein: CASSPRLWTTSTDTQYF.

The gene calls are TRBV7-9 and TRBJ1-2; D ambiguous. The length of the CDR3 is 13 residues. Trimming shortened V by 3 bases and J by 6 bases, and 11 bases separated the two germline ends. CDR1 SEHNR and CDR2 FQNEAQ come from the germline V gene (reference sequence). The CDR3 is CASSFNEGNGYTF. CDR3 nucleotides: TGTGCCAGCAGCTTTAACGAAGGGAATGGCTACACCTTC.

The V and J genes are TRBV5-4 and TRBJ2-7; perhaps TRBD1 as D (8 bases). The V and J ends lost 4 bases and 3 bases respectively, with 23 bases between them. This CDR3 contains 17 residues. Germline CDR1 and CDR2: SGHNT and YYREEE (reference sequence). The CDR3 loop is CASSRTGGGGLGYEQYF. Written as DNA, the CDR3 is TGTGCCAGCAGCCGTACAGGGGGAGGGGGTCTGGGCTACGAGCAGTACTTC.

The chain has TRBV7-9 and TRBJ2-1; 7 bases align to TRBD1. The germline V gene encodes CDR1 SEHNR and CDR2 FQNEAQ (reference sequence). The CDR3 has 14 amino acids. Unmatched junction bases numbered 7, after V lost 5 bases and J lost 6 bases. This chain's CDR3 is CASSPTTGRNEQFF. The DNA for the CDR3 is TGTGCCAGCAGCCCAACGACAGGGCGCAATGAGCAGTTCTTC.

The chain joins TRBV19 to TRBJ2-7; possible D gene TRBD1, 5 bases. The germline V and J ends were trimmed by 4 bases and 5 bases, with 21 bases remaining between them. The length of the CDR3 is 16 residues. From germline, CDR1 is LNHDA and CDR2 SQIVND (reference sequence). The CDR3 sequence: CASSSSAAGNRHEQYF. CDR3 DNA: TGTGCCAGTAGTAGTTCCGCGGCAGGAAACAGGCACGAGCAGTACTTC.

In DNA form, the CDR3 reads TGTGCCAGCTCACTCCGAGGACAGGGGGTAGGGAATGAGCAGTTCTTC. Protein sequence: CASSLRGQGVGNEQFF. V and J are TRBV18 and TRBJ2-1; 10 bases align to TRBD1. Germline V CDR1 and CDR2: KGHSH, LQKENI. CDR3 length equals 16 residues. V shed 4 bases and J 7 bases; nucleotides not matched to a gene: 10.

CDR3: CASSIDRDTEAFF. The CDR3 nucleotides are TGTGCCAGCAGTATAGACAGGGACACTGAAGCTTTCTTT. This rearrangement joins TRBV6-4 to TRBJ1-1; 7 nucleotides align to TRBD1. Losses at the gene ends were 5 bases for V and 3 bases for J; bases not matched to a gene: 3. The length of the CDR3 is 13 residues. Germline V gene sequence: CDR1 MRHNA, CDR2 SNTAGT.

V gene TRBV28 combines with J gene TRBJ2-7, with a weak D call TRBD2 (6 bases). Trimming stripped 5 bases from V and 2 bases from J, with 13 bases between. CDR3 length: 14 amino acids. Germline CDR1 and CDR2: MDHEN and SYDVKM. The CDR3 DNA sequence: TGTGCCAGCAGTCCGGGAGCCCCTCCCTACGAGCAGTACTTC. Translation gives CASSPGAPPYEQYF.

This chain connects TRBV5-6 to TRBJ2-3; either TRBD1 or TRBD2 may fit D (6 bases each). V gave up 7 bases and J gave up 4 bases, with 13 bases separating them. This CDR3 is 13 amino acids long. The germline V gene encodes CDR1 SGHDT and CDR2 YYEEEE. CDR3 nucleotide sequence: TGTGCCAGCTATGGGGGGCCCCCAGATACGCAGTATTTT. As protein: CASYGGPPDTQYF. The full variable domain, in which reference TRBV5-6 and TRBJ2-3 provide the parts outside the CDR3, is DAGVTQSPTHLIKTRGQQVTLRCSPKSGHDTVSWYQQALGQGPQFIFQYYEEEERQRGNFPDRFSGHQFPNYSSELNVNALLLGDSALYLCASYGGPPDTQYFGPGTRLTVL.

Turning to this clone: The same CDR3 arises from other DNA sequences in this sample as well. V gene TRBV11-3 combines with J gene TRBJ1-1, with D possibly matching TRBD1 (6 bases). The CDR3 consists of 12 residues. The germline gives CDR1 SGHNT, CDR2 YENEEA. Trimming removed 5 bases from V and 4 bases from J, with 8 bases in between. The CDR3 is CASSQGGTEAFF. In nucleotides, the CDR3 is TGTGCCAGCAGCCAAGGGGGCACTGAAGCTTTCTTT.

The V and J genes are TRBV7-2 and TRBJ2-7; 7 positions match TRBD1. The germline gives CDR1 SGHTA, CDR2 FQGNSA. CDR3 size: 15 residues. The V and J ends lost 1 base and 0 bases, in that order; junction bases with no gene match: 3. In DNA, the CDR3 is TGTGCCAGCAGCTTAGTCCGGGACAGCTCCTACGAGCAGTACTTC. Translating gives CASSLVRDSSYEQYF.

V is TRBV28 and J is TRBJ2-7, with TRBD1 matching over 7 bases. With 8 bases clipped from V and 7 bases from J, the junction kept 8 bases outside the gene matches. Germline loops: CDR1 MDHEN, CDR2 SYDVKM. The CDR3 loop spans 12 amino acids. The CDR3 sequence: CASRTQTGEQYF. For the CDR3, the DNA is TGTGCCAGCCGAACTCAGACAGGGGAGCAGTACTTC.

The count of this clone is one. The DNA of the CDR3 is TGTGCCAGCAGCCTAACGGGACAGGGGGCCTATGGCTACACCTTC. This codes for CASSLTGQGAYGYTF. The chain is built from TRBV28 and TRBJ1-2; 12 bases agree with TRBD1. The ends lost 6 bases at V and 4 bases at J; junction bases unmatched: 6. There are 15 residues in the CDR3. Germline V gives CDR1 MDHEN, CDR2 SYDVKM.

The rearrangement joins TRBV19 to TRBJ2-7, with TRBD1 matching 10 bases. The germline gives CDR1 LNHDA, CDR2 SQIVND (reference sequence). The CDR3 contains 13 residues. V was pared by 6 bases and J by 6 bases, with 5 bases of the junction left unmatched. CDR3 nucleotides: TGTGCCAGTAGAGACAGGGGGCGAGGCGAGCAGTACTTC. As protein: CASRDRGRGEQYF.

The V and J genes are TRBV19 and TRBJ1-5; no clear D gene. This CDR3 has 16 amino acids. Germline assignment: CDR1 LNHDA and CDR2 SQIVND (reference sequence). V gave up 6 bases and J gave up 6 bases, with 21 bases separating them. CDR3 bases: TGTGCCAGTAGAATGGACGGCCGGGGTTCGGGTCAGCCCCAGCATTTT. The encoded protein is CASRMDGRGSGQPQHF.

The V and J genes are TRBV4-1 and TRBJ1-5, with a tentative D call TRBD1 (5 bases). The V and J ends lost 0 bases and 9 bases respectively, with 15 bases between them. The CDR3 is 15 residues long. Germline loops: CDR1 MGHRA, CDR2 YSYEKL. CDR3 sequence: CASSQDPGQGGPQHF. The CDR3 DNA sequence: TGCGCCAGCAGCCAAGACCCGGGGCAGGGAGGGCCCCAGCATTTT.

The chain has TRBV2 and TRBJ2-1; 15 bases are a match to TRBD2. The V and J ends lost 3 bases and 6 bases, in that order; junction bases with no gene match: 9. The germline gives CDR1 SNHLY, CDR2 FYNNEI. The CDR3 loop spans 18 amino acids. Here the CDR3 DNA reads TGTGCCAGCAGTGAGGAGACTCAGGGACTAGCGGGAGGCAATGAGCAGTTCTTC. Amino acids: CASSEETQGLAGGNEQFF.

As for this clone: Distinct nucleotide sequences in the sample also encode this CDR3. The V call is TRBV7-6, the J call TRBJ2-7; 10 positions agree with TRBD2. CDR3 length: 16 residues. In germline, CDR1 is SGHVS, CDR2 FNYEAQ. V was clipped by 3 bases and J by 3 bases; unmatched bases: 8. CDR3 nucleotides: TGTGCCAGCAGCTTGGGGCTAGCGGGAGTGGGCTACGAGCAGTACTTC. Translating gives CASSLGLAGVGYEQYF.

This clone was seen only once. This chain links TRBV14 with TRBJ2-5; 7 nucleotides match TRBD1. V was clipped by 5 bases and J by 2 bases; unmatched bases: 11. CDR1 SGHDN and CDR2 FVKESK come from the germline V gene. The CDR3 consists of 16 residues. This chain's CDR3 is CASSKNPGTAQETQYF. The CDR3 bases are TGTGCCAGCAGCAAAAATCCCGGGACAGCACAAGAGACCCAGTACTTC.

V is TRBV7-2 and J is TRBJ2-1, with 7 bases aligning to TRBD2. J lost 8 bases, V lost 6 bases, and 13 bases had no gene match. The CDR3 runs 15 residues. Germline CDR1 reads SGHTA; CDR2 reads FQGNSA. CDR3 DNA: TGTGCCAGCAGTTTCACCGGGACGGCGGGAGATGAGCAGTTCTTC. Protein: CASSFTGTAGDEQFF.

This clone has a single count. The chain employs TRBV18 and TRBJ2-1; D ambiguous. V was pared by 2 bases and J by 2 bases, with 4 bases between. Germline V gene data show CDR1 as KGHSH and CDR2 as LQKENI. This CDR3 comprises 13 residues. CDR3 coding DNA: TGTGCCAGCTCACCAATTACCTACAATGAGCAGTTCTTC. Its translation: CASSPITYNEQFF.

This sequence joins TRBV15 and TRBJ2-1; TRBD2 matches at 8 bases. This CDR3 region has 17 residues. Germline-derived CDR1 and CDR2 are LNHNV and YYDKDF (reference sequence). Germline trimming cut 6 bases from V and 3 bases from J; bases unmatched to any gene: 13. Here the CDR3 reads CATSPTLTSEFYNEQFF. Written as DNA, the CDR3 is TGTGCCACCAGTCCGACATTGACTAGCGAATTCTACAATGAGCAGTTCTTC.

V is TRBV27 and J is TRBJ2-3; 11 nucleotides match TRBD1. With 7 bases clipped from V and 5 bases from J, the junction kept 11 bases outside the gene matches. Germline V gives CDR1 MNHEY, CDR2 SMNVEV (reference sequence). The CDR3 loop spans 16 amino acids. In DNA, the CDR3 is TGTGCCAGCACCCCCGGGTTGGGACAGGGGGTAGATACGCAGTATTTT. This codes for CASTPGLGQGVDTQYF.

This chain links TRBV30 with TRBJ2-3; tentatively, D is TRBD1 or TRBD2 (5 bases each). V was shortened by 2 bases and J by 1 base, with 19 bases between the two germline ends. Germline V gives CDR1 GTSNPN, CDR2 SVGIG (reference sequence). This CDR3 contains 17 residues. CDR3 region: CAWSFIEGSRRTDTQYF. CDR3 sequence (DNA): TGTGCCTGGAGTTTCATTGAGGGGAGTCGGCGCACAGATACGCAGTATTTT.

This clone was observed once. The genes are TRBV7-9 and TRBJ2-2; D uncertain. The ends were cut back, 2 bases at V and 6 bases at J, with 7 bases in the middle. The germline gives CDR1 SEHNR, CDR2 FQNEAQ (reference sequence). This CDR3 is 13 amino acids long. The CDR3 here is CASSLMASGELFF. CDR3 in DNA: TGTGCCAGCAGCTTAATGGCCTCCGGGGAGCTGTTTTTT. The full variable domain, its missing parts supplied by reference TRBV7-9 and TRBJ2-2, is DTGVSQNPRHKITKRGQNVTFRCDPISEHNRLYWYRQTLGQGPEFLTYFQNEAQLEKSRLLSDRFSAERPKGSFSTLEIQRTEQGDSAMYLCASSLMASGELFFGEGSRLTVL.

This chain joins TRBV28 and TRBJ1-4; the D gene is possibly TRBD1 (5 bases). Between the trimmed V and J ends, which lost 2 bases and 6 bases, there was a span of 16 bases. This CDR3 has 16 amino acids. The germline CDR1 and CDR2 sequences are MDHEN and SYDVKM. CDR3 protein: CASSLRGQVTDEKLFF. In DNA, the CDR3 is TGTGCCAGCAGTTTAAGGGGTCAGGTTACAGATGAAAAACTGTTTTTT. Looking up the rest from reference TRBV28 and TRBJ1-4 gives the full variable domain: DVKVTQSSRYLVKRTGEKVFLECVQDMDHENMFWYRQDPGLGLRLIYFSYDVKMKEKGDIPEGYSVSREKKERFSLILESASTNQTSMYLCASSLRGQVTDEKLFFGSGTQLSVL.